A single sample is the source of the 18 T cell receptor beta chains below, sequenced in a study of blood T cell repertoires in COVID-19 (dated by TCRdb to 2020 to 2021). Libraries were constructed by the immunoSEQ multiplex PCR assay. TCRdb carries this immuneACCESS record with in-frame sequences only. Its versions omit some clonotypes, under half of them owing to an unresolved V gene in the studies checked, with the rest unexplained. Counted in this sample were almost 250,000 clones; around 87% of them appeared once. The ten largest clones capture roughly 1.7% of the sample. Sequenced input: PBMCs or T cells enriched from blood (not recorded which). The receptors shown here come from a woman in her fifties or sixties who had recovered from COVID-19.

The gene calls are TRBV9 and TRBJ2-3; TRBD2 aligns across 10 bases. V shed 2 bases, J shed 4 bases, and the junction held 1 base outside the gene matches. This CDR3 region has 14 residues. The germline gives CDR1 SGDLS, CDR2 YYNGEE. DNA of the CDR3: TGTGCCAGCAGCGTCCTAGCGGGAGCAGATACGCAGTATTTT. Translated: CASSVLAGADTQYF. Drawing the rest from reference TRBV9 and TRBJ2-3, the complete variable domain is DSGVTQTPKHLITATGQRVTLRCSPRSGDLSVYWYQQSLDQGLQFLIQYYNGEERAKGNILERFSAQQFPDLHSELNLSSLELGDSALYFCASSVLAGADTQYFGPGTRLTVL.

The chain is built from TRBV29-1 and TRBJ2-5, with 7 bases identical to TRBD2. V lost 7 bases, J lost 2 bases, and 10 bases stayed unmatched. The CDR3 is made up of 14 amino acids. Germline V gene sequence: CDR1 SQVTM, CDR2 ANQGSEA. CDR3 nucleotides: TGCAGCGGTCGGGGGGAGGCTGGGCAAGAGACCCAGTACTTC. Translating gives CSGRGEAGQETQYF.

The V call is TRBV27, the J call TRBJ2-2; no clear D. Trimming cost V 8 bases and J 0 bases, with 10 bases left between them. The CDR3 is made up of 14 amino acids. Germline V lookup: CDR1 MNHEY, CDR2 SMNVEV (reference sequence). The CDR3 nucleotides are TGTGCCAGCGGCTGGCACGCGAACACCGGGGAGCTGTTTTTT. Translating it yields CASGWHANTGELFF.

J is TRBJ1-3 and V is TRBV5-6; D is perhaps TRBD1 (5 bases). Germline CDR1 is SGHDT and CDR2 is YYEEEE. This CDR3 comprises 14 residues. V was cut by 0 bases and J by 3 bases, with 7 bases left in between. This CDR3 reads CASSLGQLGNTIYF. In nucleotides, the CDR3 is TGTGCCAGCAGCTTGGGACAGCTTGGAAACACCATATATTTT. The complete variable domain, with remaining parts taken from reference TRBV5-6 and TRBJ1-3, reads DAGVTQSPTHLIKTRGQQVTLRCSPKSGHDTVSWYQQALGQGPQFIFQYYEEEERQRGNFPDRFSGHQFPNYSSELNVNALLLGDSALYLCASSLGQLGNTIYFGEGSWLTVV.

This chain joins TRBV7-3 and TRBJ2-3; D call uncertain. V gave up 5 bases and J gave up 0 bases, with 3 bases separating them. Germline loops: CDR1 SGHTA, CDR2 FQGTGA. The CDR3 extends over 12 amino acids. The CDR3 DNA follows: TGTGCCAGCAGCCCAAGCACAGATACGCAGTATTTT. It codes for CASSPSTDTQYF.

CDR3 DNA sequence: TGTGCCATCAGCGACGGGACTTCAGCGGAGCAGTTCTTC. Its protein is CAISDGTSAEQFF. This chain connects TRBV10-3 to TRBJ2-1; a possible D gene is TRBD2 (6 bases). The CDR3 covers 13 residues. V was pared by 6 bases and J by 10 bases, with 16 bases between. The germline V gene has CDR1 ENHRY and CDR2 SYGVKD.

On this clone itself: The same CDR3 is also encoded by other DNA sequences in this sample. V is TRBV27 and J is TRBJ2-1; 15 bases line up with TRBD2. The CDR3 consists of 15 residues. Germline assignment: CDR1 MNHEY and CDR2 SMNVEV (reference sequence). The ends lost 2 bases at V and 7 bases at J; junction bases unmatched: 0. The CDR3 sequence is CASSLGTSGRNEQFF. In nucleotides, the CDR3 is TGTGCCAGCAGTTTAGGGACTAGCGGGAGGAATGAGCAGTTCTTC.

The CDR3 reads CASRTIGGSGANVLTF. Written as DNA, the CDR3 is TGTGCCAGTAGGACGATAGGGGGCTCTGGGGCCAACGTCCTGACTTTC. This chain connects TRBV19 to TRBJ2-6; TRBD1 is a possible D gene (6 bases). The V gene lost 6 bases and the J gene lost 0 bases, with 12 bases spanning the gap. The length of the CDR3 is 16 residues. Germline values: CDR1 LNHDA, CDR2 SQIVND (reference sequence).

The chain joins TRBV10-3 to TRBJ1-3; D gene unclear. The CDR3 extends over 15 amino acids. Trimming took off 4 bases at V and 3 bases at J, with 13 bases between the two ends. Germline CDR1 and CDR2: ENHRY and SYGVKD. The CDR3 nucleotides are TGTGCCATCAGTGGGACTGGAAATCGTGGAAACACCATATATTTT. It is translated as CAISGTGNRGNTIYF.

V gene TRBV19 combines with J gene TRBJ2-7, with D tentatively TRBD1 (7 bases). V was pared by 6 bases and J by 3 bases, with 18 bases between. The CDR3 consists of 15 residues. Looked up from germline, CDR1 is LNHDA and CDR2 is SQIVND (reference sequence). The CDR3 nucleotides read TGTGCCAGTAGATTTGGCCAGGGGGAGGTCTACGAGCAGTACTTC. This codes for CASRFGQGEVYEQYF.

The J gene is TRBJ2-1, the V gene TRBV5-1; tentatively, D is TRBD1 (6 bases). Germline V gene data show CDR1 as SGHRS and CDR2 as YFSETQ. Between the trimmed V and J ends, which lost 6 bases and 8 bases, there was a span of 18 bases. CDR3 size: 14 residues. The CDR3 nucleotides are TGCGCCAGCACCAAGCTAGCCGAGGGGGATGAGCAGTTCTTC. The encoded protein is CASTKLAEGDEQFF.

The V call is TRBV6-5, the J call TRBJ2-7; a weak D match, TRBD1 (6 bases). The germline V and J ends were trimmed by 6 bases and 4 bases, with 19 bases remaining between them. CDR3 length: 15 amino acids. Germline loops: CDR1 MNHEY, CDR2 SVGAGI. The DNA for the CDR3 is TGTGCCAGCAGGTTCGGACGGGACACTAGATACGAGCAGTACTTC. It codes for CASRFGRDTRYEQYF.

The chain has TRBV27 and TRBJ2-2, with no clear D. This CDR3 spans 13 amino acids. Germline V gives CDR1 MNHEY, CDR2 SMNVEV (reference sequence). V shed 5 bases and J shed 5 bases, with 9 bases lying between them. The CDR3 nucleotides are TGTGCCAGCAGTGCTGGCTGGACCGGGGAGCTGTTTTTT. Amino acids: CASSAGWTGELFF.

This clone was recorded once. The V and J genes are TRBV7-9 and TRBJ2-1; 7 bases align to TRBD1. CDR3 length: 13 residues. CDR1 and CDR2 (germline): SEHNR, FQNEAQ (reference sequence). V lost 4 bases, J lost 5 bases, and 2 bases stayed unmatched. The CDR3 protein is CASSSDRDNEQFF. CDR3 DNA: TGTGCCAGCAGCTCCGACAGGGACAATGAGCAGTTCTTC.

The chain combines TRBV7-9 with TRBJ1-1, with TRBD1 matching over 7 bases. The CDR3 spans 16 residues. Germline V lookup: CDR1 SEHNR, CDR2 FQNEAQ (reference sequence). V lost 2 bases, J lost 5 bases, and 11 bases stayed unmatched. Here the CDR3 reads CASSLFPNRGRTEAFF. The CDR3 nucleotides read TGTGCCAGCAGCTTATTCCCCAACAGGGGAAGGACTGAAGCTTTCTTT.

The V and J genes are TRBV19 and TRBJ2-2; D perhaps matches TRBD2 (5 bases). Trimming removed 8 bases from V and 0 bases from J, with 10 bases in between. Per the germline V gene, CDR1 is LNHDA and CDR2 is SQIVND (reference sequence). This CDR3 contains 14 residues. The CDR3 bases are TGTGCCAGTGAATGGACTCCGAACACCGGGGAGCTGTTTTTT. Amino acid sequence: CASEWTPNTGELFF.

The V and J genes are TRBV18 and TRBJ2-1, with 10 bases that match TRBD2. Per the germline V gene, CDR1 is KGHSH and CDR2 is LQKENI. With V trimmed by 2 bases and J by 9 bases, 7 bases remained unmatched. CDR3 length equals 15 residues. CDR3 sequence reads: CASSPYGTSEVEQFF. CDR3 DNA sequence: TGTGCCAGCTCACCATACGGGACTAGCGAGGTTGAGCAGTTCTTC.

The chain recombines TRBV25-1 with TRBJ2-2; 9 positions agree with TRBD1. CDR3 size: 15 residues. From germline, CDR1 is MGHDK and CDR2 SYGVNS. Germline trimming cut 10 bases from V and 3 bases from J; bases unmatched to any gene: 9. In nucleotides, the CDR3 is TGTGCCACCATCTCCGGACAGGGGTACACCGGGGAGCTGTTTTTT. It yields the protein CATISGQGYTGELFF.